Detailed here is one TCR beta chain. Its cognate antigen is unknown. The PCR used 60 Vbeta and 13 Jbeta primers. Measured with immunoSEQ multiplex PCR; TCRdb has only the in-frame clones, and not every one. Seen here are 90,000 to 100,000 clones, around 69% observed once, and the top ten hold under 20%. The CDR3 extends over 14 amino acids. Germline V lookup: CDR1 MNHEY, CDR2 SVGAGI. Trimming shortened V by 4 bases and J by 4 bases, and 10 bases separated the two germline ends. The entry originates in a study of cytomegalovirus exposure and HLA in healthy donors. Study-wide results and limits: The classifier, whose performance was assessed in both the original and validation cohorts, reportedly diagnosed cytomegalovirus status with high specificity and sensitivity. Association of a missense DCLRE1C variant with TCR beta V- and J-gene trimming was reported in a later analysis.

J is TRBJ2-2 and V is TRBV6-5, with D tentatively TRBD2 (5 bases). The TCR was taken from a woman aged 55-75 years in good health and CMV-seropositive. The specimen sequenced was PBMCs. As DNA, the CDR3 is TGTGCCAGCAGTTCGGGGATTTCCACCGGGGAGCTGTTTTTT. As protein: CASSSGISTGELFF.